The clone carrying this T cell receptor (beta chain) was detected a few times. This sample is drawn from a study of T cell repertoires in cytomegalovirus infection. TCRdb called the reads again in MiXCR, with one record for every CDR3 protein. The profile shows 300,000 to 400,000 distinct CDR3 sequences, around 18% of them singletons. The sequencing input was PBMCs. This receptor was obtained from a human donor in good health (CMV status not recorded). Some clones in this sample may be carry-over from other donors' samples.

The CDR3 DNA reads TGTGCCTGGAGTCGCGAAGGGGGTTGGACTGAAGCTTTCTTT. Protein: CAWSREGGWTEAFF. V is TRBV30 and J is TRBJ1-1, with D possibly matching TRBD1 (6 bases). Germline CDR1 and CDR2: GTSNPN and SVGIG (reference sequence). Trimming stripped 2 bases from V and 5 bases from J, with 15 bases between. The CDR3 runs 14 residues.